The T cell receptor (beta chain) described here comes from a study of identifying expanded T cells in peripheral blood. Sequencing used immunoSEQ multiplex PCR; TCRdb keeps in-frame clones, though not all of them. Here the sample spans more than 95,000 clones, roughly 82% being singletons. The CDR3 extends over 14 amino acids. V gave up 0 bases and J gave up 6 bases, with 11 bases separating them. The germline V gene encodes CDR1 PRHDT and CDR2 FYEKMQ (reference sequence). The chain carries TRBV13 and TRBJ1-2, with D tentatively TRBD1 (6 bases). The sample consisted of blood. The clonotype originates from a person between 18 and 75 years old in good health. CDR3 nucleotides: TGTGCCAGCAGCTTAGGACAGGGTAGCAATGGCTACACCTTC. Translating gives CASSLGQGSNGYTF.